This T cell receptor (beta chain) was sequenced during a study of blood T cell repertoires in COVID-19. Study context: The samples span acute and convalescent COVID-19 from the United States, Italy and Spain.

CDR1 is ENHRY and CDR2 is SYGVKD in the germline V gene. This CDR3 has 14 amino acids. Trimming removed 7 bases from V and 0 bases from J, with 10 bases in between. The protocol was immunoSEQ multiplex PCR, while the TCRdb copy is restricted to in-frame clones and leaves out a portion. The sample includes approximately 150,000 clones, approximately 82% of them seen just once. The chain carries TRBV10-3 and TRBJ2-1; D is uncertain. The sequence was collected from a woman in her forties or fifties in a cohort sampled during active or convalescent COVID-19. The sample taken for sequencing was peripheral blood. CDR3 DNA sequence: TGTGCCATCACCCCACGGAGCTCCTACAATGAGCAGTTCTTC. Amino acid sequence: CAITPRSSYNEQFF.